The 28 T cell receptor beta chains below all came from one sample that was sequenced in a study of shared clonotypes between healthy human individuals. TCRdb keeps only in-frame clones here, not all; method: immunoSEQ multiplex PCR. The profile shows some 2,400,000 clones, nearly 97% of them singletons. Sequenced material: naive CD4+ T cells sorted from blood. As to subset: CD45RA+ positively selected. The receptor source for this set is a young man in good health.

This clone turned up a few times. The chain has TRBV5-1 and TRBJ1-5; 10 bases are shared with TRBD1. V lost 4 bases, J lost 5 bases, and 3 bases stayed unmatched. CDR3 length: 14 amino acids. The germline CDR1 and CDR2 sequences are SGHRS and YFSETQ. CDR3 DNA sequence: TGCGCCAGCAGCCCAGGGACAGGGGATCAGCCCCAGCATTTT. Its protein is CASSPGTGDQPQHF.

This chain connects TRBV11-3 to TRBJ2-1; D unclear. Trimming removed 3 bases at V and 7 bases at J, with 10 bases between. The CDR3 runs to 13 residues. Germline loops: CDR1 SGHNT, CDR2 YENEEA. CDR3 residues: CASSLGNANEQFF. CDR3 sequence (DNA): TGTGCCAGCAGCTTGGGGAACGCTAATGAGCAGTTCTTC.

The chain combines TRBV4-1 with TRBJ2-7, with TRBD2 identical over 7 bases. From germline, CDR1 is MGHRA and CDR2 YSYEKL. The CDR3 extends over 15 amino acids. The ends lost 1 base at V and 3 bases at J; junction bases unmatched: 6. CDR3 coding DNA: TGCGCCAGCAGCCAAGTGGGGGAGGGCCGCTACGAGCAGTACTTC. This codes for CASSQVGEGRYEQYF.

The genes are TRBV19 and TRBJ1-6; 7 nucleotides align to TRBD1. With 7 bases clipped from V and 7 bases from J, the junction kept 4 bases outside the gene matches. The CDR3 spans 13 residues. Germline CDR1 and CDR2: LNHDA and SQIVND (reference sequence). CDR3 sequence: CASIGTDNSPLHF. CDR3 nucleotides: TGTGCCAGTATCGGGACAGACAATTCACCCCTCCACTTT.

The V and J genes are TRBV7-9 and TRBJ2-3; D may be TRBD2 (6 bases). Trimming shortened V by 3 bases and J by 0 bases, and 13 bases separated the two germline ends. The CDR3 consists of 16 residues. In germline, CDR1 is SEHNR, CDR2 FQNEAQ (reference sequence). CDR3 in amino acids: CASSFLGTSSTDTQYF. CDR3 coding DNA: TGTGCCAGCAGCTTTTTAGGGACTTCGAGCACAGATACGCAGTATTTT.

Remarks on this clone: The CDR3 end shows no conserved phenylalanine or tryptophan, and so a read error is likely. The DNA is omitted, as the CDR3 cannot be located on it reliably, and the CDR3 follows TCRdb's listing. The CDR3 region is CASSKDRGWLI. This rearrangement joins TRBV21-1 to TRBJ2-7; the listed D gene, TRBD1, was not tested against the DNA. TRBV21-1 represents a pseudogene. The CDR3 extends over 11 residues, inclusive of both ends.

The chain recombines TRBV4-1 with TRBJ1-1, with 7 bases that match TRBD1. The junction had 9 bases not matched to a gene; V was cut back by 7 bases and J by 4 bases. Germline V gene data show CDR1 as MGHRA and CDR2 as YSYEKL. This CDR3 has 14 residues. Here the CDR3 reads CASIPTGWVTEAFF. DNA for the CDR3: TGCGCCAGCATTCCGACAGGGTGGGTCACTGAAGCTTTCTTT.

On this clone itself: Other DNA sequences in this specimen translate into the identical CDR3. The chain joins TRBV9 to TRBJ2-3; TRBD1 might be the D (5 bases). This CDR3 is built from 13 residues. Germline V lookup: CDR1 SGDLS, CDR2 YYNGEE. V dropped 0 bases and J dropped 4 bases, with 6 bases sitting between them. This CDR3 reads CASSVGGADTQYF. As DNA, the CDR3 is TGTGCCAGCAGCGTAGGGGGCGCAGATACGCAGTATTTT. The full variable domain, rest sourced from reference TRBV9 and TRBJ2-3, is DSGVTQTPKHLITATGQRVTLRCSPRSGDLSVYWYQQSLDQGLQFLIQYYNGEERAKGNILERFSAQQFPDLHSELNLSSLELGDSALYFCASSVGGADTQYFGPGTRLTVL.

The J gene is TRBJ2-3, the V gene TRBV10-3; 8 positions agree with TRBD2. The CDR3 runs 15 residues. Germline V gene data show CDR1 as ENHRY and CDR2 as SYGVKD. Trimming removed 6 bases from V and 3 bases from J; junction bases left unmatched: 8. The CDR3 is CAISASGTRTDTQYF. CDR3 sequence (DNA): TGTGCCATCAGCGCCTCCGGGACTAGAACAGATACGCAGTATTTT.

This chain joins TRBV2 and TRBJ1-3; no firm D call. In germline, CDR1 is SNHLY, CDR2 FYNNEI. The CDR3 runs 13 residues. The V gene lost 8 bases and the J gene lost 0 bases, with 8 bases spanning the gap. Written as DNA, the CDR3 is TGTGCCAGCCACCTCGACTCTGGAAACACCATATATTTT. Its translation is CASHLDSGNTIYF.

The chain is built from TRBV30 and TRBJ2-1, with D perhaps TRBD1 or TRBD2 (5 bases each). The CDR3 extends over 13 amino acids. Germline CDR1 and CDR2: GTSNPN and SVGIG (reference sequence). V gave up 5 bases and J gave up 9 bases, with 17 bases separating them. The DNA of the CDR3 is TGTGCCTGGGGAACTCGACTGGGGACTGAGCAGTTCTTC. Translation gives CAWGTRLGTEQFF.

The chain uses TRBV2 and TRBJ1-1; unclear D gene. CDR1 and CDR2 from the germline V gene are SNHLY and FYNNEI. The CDR3 is 16 residues long. The V and J ends lost 2 bases and 1 base respectively, with 14 bases between them. CDR3 sequence reads: CASSEKSVGRNTEAFF. The CDR3 bases are TGTGCCAGCAGTGAAAAGAGTGTAGGCAGGAACACTGAAGCTTTCTTT.

The rearrangement uses TRBV2 and TRBJ1-5; TRBD1 might be the D (5 bases). The CDR3 extends over 14 amino acids. Germline lookup yields CDR1 SNHLY and CDR2 FYNNEI. With 4 bases removed from V and 2 bases from J, the gap between germline ends came to 9 bases. The DNA for the CDR3 is TGTGCCAGCAGTGTTCAGGGTGGCAATCAGCCCCAGCATTTT. This translates into CASSVQGGNQPQHF.

A word on this clone: This sample also contains other DNA sequences that code for the same CDR3. The gene calls are TRBV18 and TRBJ1-2; D is perhaps TRBD1 (5 bases). The V end lost 2 bases, the J end lost 0 bases, and 7 bases lay between the germline ends. Germline CDR1 is KGHSH and CDR2 is LQKENI. This CDR3 contains 14 residues. The CDR3 DNA reads TGTGCCAGCTCACCAGGGGCGGCTAACTATGGCTACACCTTC. It specifies CASSPGAANYGYTF.

This clone was counted once. In DNA, the CDR3 is TGTGCCAGCAGTAATCTAGCGGGAGCAGAGACCCAGTACTTC. Encoded protein: CASSNLAGAETQYF. This chain connects TRBV27 to TRBJ2-5; 10 bases match TRBD2. The CDR3 length is 14 residues. Losses at the gene ends were 5 bases for V and 4 bases for J; bases not matched to a gene: 4. Germline values: CDR1 MNHEY, CDR2 SMNVEV (reference sequence).

In its sample, this clone was seen once. V usage is TRBV11-2 and J usage is TRBJ2-5, with TRBD2 matching over 7 bases. The germline CDR1 and CDR2 sequences are SGHAT and FQNNGV. This CDR3 has 11 residues. Trimming at V came to 5 bases and at J to 10 bases, leaving 4 bases not matched to a gene. CDR3 sequence (DNA): TGTGCCAGCAGCCTCGGGGGGAACCAGTACTTC. This gives the protein CASSLGGNQYF. Looking up the rest from reference TRBV11-2 and TRBJ2-5 gives the full variable domain: EAGVAQSPRYKIIEKRQSVAFWCNPISGHATLYWYQQILGQGPKLLIQFQNNGVVDDSQLPKDRFSAERLKGVDSTLKIQPAKLEDSAVYLCASSLGGNQYFGPGTRLLVL.

The rearrangement links TRBV7-2 to TRBJ1-3; D unclear. There are 15 residues in the CDR3. CDR1 is SGHTA and CDR2 is FQGNSA in the germline V gene. With 2 bases removed from V and 0 bases from J, the gap between germline ends came to 8 bases. The CDR3 protein is CASSLIQSSGNTIYF. The CDR3 DNA sequence: TGTGCCAGCAGCTTAATCCAGAGCTCTGGAAACACCATATATTTT. Looking up the rest from reference TRBV7-2 and TRBJ1-3 gives the full variable domain: GAGVSQSPSNKVTEKGKDVELRCDPISGHTALYWYRQSLGQGLEFLIYFQGNSAPDKSGLPSDRFSAERTGGSVSTLTIQRTQQEDSAVYLCASSLIQSSGNTIYFGEGSWLTVV.

The chain links TRBV10-2 to TRBJ1-4; weak D call: TRBD1 (5 bases). CDR1 is WSHSY and CDR2 is SAAADI in the germline V gene. The CDR3 has 14 amino acids. Trimming pared 6 bases from V and 4 bases from J, leaving 12 bases between. The CDR3 region has the DNA TGCGCCAGCAGAAAAGGGACGAGTAATGAAAAACTGTTTTTT. Its protein product is CASRKGTSNEKLFF.

The chain has TRBV2 and TRBJ2-7; D unresolved. CDR1 is SNHLY and CDR2 is FYNNEI in the germline V gene. The germline V and J ends were trimmed by 6 bases and 6 bases, with 9 bases remaining between them. The CDR3 contains 11 residues. The CDR3 spells CASRVKTEQYF. The CDR3 region has the DNA TGTGCCAGCAGAGTGAAAACCGAGCAGTACTTC.

This clone was found once. The chain employs TRBV6-5 and TRBJ2-7, with a possible D match to TRBD2 (5 bases). The germline V gene has CDR1 MNHEY and CDR2 SVGAGI. The V end was cut by 0 bases, the J end by 4 bases, with 13 bases between. The CDR3 runs to 15 residues. The CDR3 sequence is CASSYSRGFGYEQYF. The CDR3 nucleotides read TGTGCCAGCAGTTACTCGAGAGGGTTTGGGTACGAGCAGTACTTC.

V usage is TRBV18 and J usage is TRBJ1-1; D gene ambiguous. V was pared by 5 bases and J by 6 bases, with 10 bases between. Germline CDR1 is KGHSH and CDR2 is LQKENI. The CDR3 extends over 12 amino acids. CDR3 amino acids: CASSRDKAEAFF. The CDR3 DNA reads as TGTGCCAGCTCAAGGGATAAGGCTGAAGCTTTCTTT.

This clone showed up just once. CDR3 bases: TGTGCCAGCTCCGGTGCGGGGGGACAGGGGGCGAGTGAGCAGTTCTTC. Protein: CASSGAGGQGASEQFF. J is TRBJ2-1 and V is TRBV18; 12 nucleotides line up with TRBD1. The V and J ends lost 6 bases and 9 bases, in that order; junction bases with no gene match: 12. Germline V lookup: CDR1 KGHSH, CDR2 LQKENI. This CDR3 contains 16 residues.

The V gene is TRBV10-3, the J gene TRBJ2-7; possibly TRBD1 for D (5 bases). The CDR3 sequence is 12 residues long. Trimming cost V 5 bases and J 3 bases, with 8 bases left between them. Germline loops: CDR1 ENHRY, CDR2 SYGVKD. The CDR3 DNA is TGTGCCATCAGTAGAGACAGCTACGAGCAGTACTTC. This sequence encodes CAISRDSYEQYF.

The chain uses TRBV19 and TRBJ2-5; 7 bases are shared with TRBD1. The CDR3 covers 14 residues. V dropped 9 bases and J dropped 3; count of bases not matched to a gene: 10. Per the germline V gene, CDR1 is LNHDA and CDR2 is SQIVND (reference sequence). CDR3 DNA: TGTGCCAGCAGAACAGGGGTGTTAGAAGAGACCCAGTACTTC. Translating it yields CASRTGVLEETQYF.

This CDR3 is CAWSSRLQETQYF. The CDR3 nucleotides are TGTGCCTGGAGTTCACGGCTTCAAGAGACCCAGTACTTC. The chain joins TRBV30 to TRBJ2-5; D is unclear. The CDR3 totals 13 residues. CDR1 and CDR2 from the germline V gene are GTSNPN and SVGIG (reference sequence). The V end lost 2 bases, the J end lost 2 bases, and 9 bases lay between the germline ends.

The CDR3 loop reads CASSNGQGIGEAFF. The CDR3 DNA reads as TGTGCCAGCAGCAACGGACAGGGGATCGGTGAAGCTTTCTTT. The V call is TRBV27, the J call TRBJ1-1; 9 bases fit TRBD1. The CDR3 runs 14 residues. Unmatched junction bases numbered 9, after V lost 6 bases and J lost 7 bases. The germline CDR1 and CDR2 sequences are MNHEY and SMNVEV (reference sequence).

In this sample, this clone turned up once. The chain recombines TRBV4-1 with TRBJ1-2; TRBD1 matches at 7 bases. This CDR3 has 13 residues. V lost 4 bases, J lost 2 bases, and 1 base stayed unmatched. Germline values: CDR1 MGHRA, CDR2 YSYEKL. The CDR3 here is CASSLTGNYGYTF. The CDR3 DNA reads as TGCGCCAGCAGCCTGACAGGGAACTATGGCTACACCTTC.

Only one count was recorded for this clone. V and J are TRBV10-3 and TRBJ2-7, with TRBD1 matching over 8 bases. The CDR3 has 14 residues. The V segment lost 6 bases and the J segment 2 bases; nucleotides outside the gene matches: 6. The germline gives CDR1 ENHRY, CDR2 SYGVKD. This chain's CDR3 is CAIRTGVTAYEQYF. CDR3 coding DNA: TGTGCCATCAGGACAGGGGTTACGGCCTACGAGCAGTACTTC.